This TCR beta chain was recorded in a study of blood T cell repertoires in COVID-19. The germline V gene has CDR1 LNHDA and CDR2 SQIVND (reference sequence). CDR3 length: 15 residues. Trimming at V came to 9 bases and at J to 4 bases, leaving 12 bases not matched to a gene. Some clones are missing from TCRdb's copy, which holds only in-frame ones; the method was immunoSEQ multiplex PCR. This sample has under 200,000 clones, with approximately 83% found just once. V and J are TRBV19 and TRBJ1-2; 9 bases are shared with TRBD1. This sequence was found in a man in his sixties or seventies with active or convalescent COVID-19. The sample was peripheral blood. The CDR3 DNA reads as TGTGCCAGCGCCACCACAGGGGGCATCGGCTATGGCTACACCTTC. Its protein product is CASATTGGIGYGYTF. The full variable domain, with the rest looked up from reference TRBV19 and TRBJ1-2, is DGGITQSPKYLFRKEGQNVTLSCEQNLNHDAMYWYRQDPGQGLRLIYYSQIVNDFQKGDIAEGYSVSREKKESFPLTVTSAQKNPTAFYLCASATTGGIGYGYTFGSGTRLTVV.